Shown below are 18 T cell receptor beta chains from a single sample sequenced in a study of response to subunit inactivated influenza vaccine. A single record per CDR3 protein comes from TCRdb applying MiXCR to the RT-PCR reads. In the table there are roughly 500,000 distinct CDR3 sequences, 16% of which are singletons. The sequenced sample was CD4+ T cells sorted from PBMCs, obtained roughly 24 months after vaccination. Source of these receptors: a man between 45 and 75 years old who received an inactivated influenza vaccine.

The rearrangement links TRBV5-6 to TRBJ2-7; 11 bases align to TRBD1. J lost 11 bases, V lost 6 bases, and 13 bases had no gene match. The CDR3 length is 14 residues. CDR1 SGHDT and CDR2 YYEEEE come from the germline V gene. CDR3 coding DNA: TGTGCCAGCATCCAGGGCGCGGGACAGGGGGAGGAGTACTTC. This translates into CASIQGAGQGEEYF.

This clonotype has more than one count but fewer than ten. The gene calls are TRBV9 and TRBJ2-1; 7 bases are shared with TRBD1. The CDR3 spans 15 residues. V lost 5 bases to trimming and J lost 1 base; unmatched junction nucleotides: 6. CDR1 and CDR2 from the germline V gene are SGDLS and YYNGEE. CDR3: CASSVTGASYNEQFF. The CDR3 DNA is TGTGCCAGCAGTGTTACAGGGGCGTCCTACAATGAGCAGTTCTTC. The variable domain in full, with the rest retrieved from reference TRBV9 and TRBJ2-1, is DSGVTQTPKHLITATGQRVTLRCSPRSGDLSVYWYQQSLDQGLQFLIQYYNGEERAKGNILERFSAQQFPDLHSELNLSSLELGDSALYFCASSVTGASYNEQFFGPGTRLTVL.

CDR3 protein: CASSLYATSGTYEQYF. CDR3 coding DNA: TGTGCCAGCAGCTTATACGCGACTAGCGGTACCTACGAGCAGTACTTC. The chain recombines TRBV7-3 with TRBJ2-7; 9 bases map to TRBD2. J was trimmed by 2 bases and V by 2 bases; bases with no gene match: 7. Germline lookup yields CDR1 SGHTA and CDR2 FQGTGA. The length of the CDR3 is 16 residues.

The V call is TRBV4-2, the J call TRBJ2-1, with D unresolved. Deletions cut 2 bases from V and 0 bases from J, with 11 bases between. Germline loops: CDR1 LGHNA, CDR2 YNFKEQ. The CDR3 is made up of 16 amino acids. DNA for the CDR3: TGTGCCAGCAGCCAAACACGGACGAGCTCCTACAATGAGCAGTTCTTC. Translating gives CASSQTRTSSYNEQFF.

The V and J genes are TRBV4-2 and TRBJ1-1; 7 positions match TRBD1. V dropped 5 bases and J dropped 1; count of bases not matched to a gene: 4. Germline values: CDR1 LGHNA, CDR2 YNFKEQ. The CDR3 extends over 14 amino acids. The CDR3 protein is CASSKQGQNTEAFF. The CDR3 bases are TGTGCCAGCAGCAAACAGGGGCAGAACACTGAAGCTTTCTTT.

The V call is TRBV18, the J call TRBJ2-3; D is perhaps TRBD1 or TRBD2 (5 bases each). V lost 3 bases and J lost 0, with 19 bases in between. Germline CDR1 is KGHSH and CDR2 is LQKENI. CDR3 length: 18 amino acids. CDR3 protein: CASSPIRDPHQSTDTQYF. CDR3 in DNA: TGTGCCAGCTCACCGATCCGGGACCCGCATCAGAGCACAGATACGCAGTATTTT. Combining the CDR3 with reference TRBV18 and TRBJ2-3 gives the whole variable domain NAGVMQNPRHLVRRRGQEARLRCSPMKGHSHVYWYRQLPEEGLKFMVYLQKENIIDESGMPKERFSAEFPKEGPSILRIQQVVRGDSAAYFCASSPIRDPHQSTDTQYFGPGTRLTVL.

In its sample, this clonotype was seen a few times. This chain uses TRBV12-3 or TRBV12-4 with TRBJ1-2; D unresolved. Trimming removed 5 bases from V and 6 bases from J, with 7 bases in between. The CDR3 runs 11 residues. The CDR3 protein is CASSQSDGYTF. As DNA, the CDR3 is TGTGCCAGCAGTCAGAGCGATGGCTACACCTTC.

The V call is TRBV20-1, the J call TRBJ2-3; D is unclear. Germline-derived CDR1 and CDR2 are DFQATT and SNEGSKA (reference sequence). The CDR3 sequence is 13 residues long. V was cut by 0 bases and J by 3 bases, with 7 bases left in between. CDR3 loop: CSARDNLTDTQYF. CDR3 DNA: TGCAGTGCTAGAGATAACTTGACAGATACGCAGTATTTT.

This sequence joins TRBV4-3 and TRBJ1-2; possibly TRBD1 for D (5 bases). The germline V and J ends were trimmed by 0 bases and 2 bases, with 13 bases remaining between them. The germline V gene has CDR1 LGHNA and CDR2 YSLEER. CDR3 length equals 16 residues. The CDR3 DNA sequence: TGCGCCAGCAGCCAAGAATCGGGGACGGGGAACTATGGCTACACCTTC. Translated: CASSQESGTGNYGYTF.

V usage is TRBV12-3 or TRBV12-4 and J usage is TRBJ1-5, with D tentatively TRBD1 (5 bases). The CDR3 covers 15 residues. V shed 6 bases and J shed 6 bases, with 18 bases lying between them. The CDR3 nucleotides are TGTGCCAGCAGACAGGATCAATTGGTTACTCAGCCCCAGCATTTT. This encodes CASRQDQLVTQPQHF.

The chain recombines TRBV4-1 with TRBJ2-7; 12 positions agree with TRBD2. The CDR3 length is 16 residues. Germline V gene sequence: CDR1 MGHRA, CDR2 YSYEKL. V lost 1 base, J lost 3 bases, and 4 bases stayed unmatched. The CDR3 protein is CASSQVSSGRVYEQYF. CDR3 DNA: TGCGCCAGCAGCCAAGTATCTAGCGGGAGGGTCTACGAGCAGTACTTC.

This clonotype was detected only a few times. The chain employs TRBV20-1 and TRBJ1-2; D remains unclear. Germline-derived CDR1 and CDR2 are DFQATT and SNEGSKA (reference sequence). V was cut by 3 bases and J by 2 bases, with 13 bases left in between. The CDR3 length is 14 residues. The CDR3 here is CSASRGSANYGYTF. The DNA for the CDR3 is TGCAGTGCTAGTAGAGGATCGGCCAACTATGGCTACACCTTC.

In this sample, this clonotype turned up a few times. The rearrangement joins TRBV20-1 to TRBJ2-7; D might be TRBD1 (6 bases). V was cut by 0 bases and J by 5 bases, with 14 bases left in between. Germline CDR1 DFQATT, CDR2 SNEGSKA (reference sequence). The CDR3 consists of 14 residues. The CDR3 loop is CSARDRAGVDEQYF. CDR3 sequence (DNA): TGCAGTGCTAGAGATAGGGCAGGGGTCGACGAGCAGTACTTC.

CDR3 residues: CASSLAVLPYEQYF. The CDR3 DNA reads as TGTGCCAGCAGTTTAGCAGTTCTGCCCTACGAGCAGTACTTC. The rearrangement joins TRBV28 to TRBJ2-7; D remains unclear. The germline V gene has CDR1 MDHEN and CDR2 SYDVKM. V was pared by 2 bases and J by 2 bases, with 10 bases between. The CDR3 loop spans 14 amino acids.

This clonotype occurred a few times. The CDR3 DNA follows: TGTGCCAGCAGGCAGAACAGGTTCACCGGCTACACCTTC. It encodes CASRQNRFTGYTF. The chain joins TRBV6-2 or TRBV6-3 to TRBJ1-2; TRBD1 is a possible D gene (5 bases). Per the germline V gene, CDR1 is MNHEY and CDR2 is SVGEGT. The V end was cut by 6 bases, the J end by 8 bases, with 16 bases between. This CDR3 has 13 amino acids.

This clonotype occurred many times. V and J are TRBV7-2 and TRBJ2-1; 10 nucleotides line up with TRBD1. V shed 4 bases and J 4 bases; nucleotides not matched to a gene: 4. The CDR3 length is 15 residues. Germline CDR1 SGHTA, CDR2 FQGNSA. The CDR3 region has the DNA TGTGCCAGCAGCTCACCGGACAGGGGGTACAATGAGCAGTTCTTC. This codes for CASSSPDRGYNEQFF.

In its sample, this clonotype was seen many times. This sequence joins TRBV5-1 and TRBJ2-3; 7 bases fit TRBD1. With 0 bases clipped from V and 0 bases from J, the junction kept 4 bases outside the gene matches. The CDR3 loop spans 16 amino acids. Germline loops: CDR1 SGHRS, CDR2 YFSETQ. CDR3 sequence reads: CASSLALGQSTDTQYF. The CDR3 region has the DNA TGCGCCAGCAGCTTGGCTTTGGGACAGAGCACAGATACGCAGTATTTT.

This clonotype was counted at least ten times. The CDR3 bases are TGTGCCAGTAATTGGGACAGAAACAACTATGGCTACACCTTC. Its protein is CASNWDRNNYGYTF. The chain carries TRBV19 and TRBJ1-2, with TRBD1 identical over 7 bases. The V and J ends lost 7 bases and 2 bases, in that order; junction bases with no gene match: 7. This CDR3 spans 14 amino acids. The germline V gene has CDR1 LNHDA and CDR2 SQIVND (reference sequence).